This T cell receptor beta chain was sequenced in a study of naive and memory T cell subsets. Study conclusions and caveats: Over 95% of naive TCR sequences appeared only once, unlike memory subsets.

This clonotype was found many times. Its antigen is undetermined. CD4 T cells were positively selected, then CD8 T cells from the CD4-negative fraction. Two oligonucleotides, mixed equimolar, formed the beta constant-region primer covering TRBC1 and TRBC2. The cDNA 3' end received a ligated single-stranded oligonucleotide carrying the SP2 primer and a 12-nucleotide UMI. TCRdb ran MiXCR on the UMI-ligation and nested PCR reads and lists one entry per CDR3 protein. The table lists some 100,000 distinct CDR3 sequences, about 7% of them singletons. Germline V gene data show CDR1 as ENHRY and CDR2 as SYGVKD. V was shortened by 6 bases and J by 6 bases, with 12 bases between the two germline ends. The CDR3 is made up of 13 amino acids.

The clonotype originates from a human donor in good health. V is TRBV10-3 and J is TRBJ1-5; D is perhaps TRBD1 (6 bases). The material sequenced was central memory CD4+ T cells from blood. The CDR3 is CAIRKEGGQPQHF. The CDR3 DNA is TGTGCCATCAGGAAGGAGGGGGGTCAGCCCCAGCATTTT.